These 15 T cell receptor beta chains originate from one sample sequenced in a study of blood T cell repertoires in COVID-19. Sequencing used immunoSEQ multiplex PCR; TCRdb keeps in-frame clones, though not all of them. The profile shows 430,000 or so clones, roughly 90% of them singletons. Sequencing was carried out using PBMCs or T cells enriched from blood (not recorded which). These receptors were obtained from a woman between 35 and 50 years old who had recovered from COVID-19.

The V call is TRBV11-2, the J call TRBJ2-7; TRBD2 matches 10 bases. The V and J ends lost 5 bases and 2 bases, in that order; junction bases with no gene match: 6. The CDR3 contains 15 residues. Germline V gene sequence: CDR1 SGHAT, CDR2 FQNNGV. In DNA form, the CDR3 reads TGTGCCAGCAGCCTGACTAGCGGGCCCACCTACGAGCAGTACTTC. It translates to CASSLTSGPTYEQYF.

A single count supports this clone. The chain combines TRBV10-2 with TRBJ1-1; no reliable D call. The CDR3 runs to 13 residues. Per germline, CDR1 WSHSY and CDR2 SAAADI. V was shortened by 9 bases and J by 1 base, with 12 bases between the two germline ends. The CDR3 coding sequence is TGCGCCAGTACCCAACAGCCGAACACTGAAGCTTTCTTT. The encoded protein is CASTQQPNTEAFF.

The chain is built from TRBV7-2 and TRBJ2-7, with 14 bases fitting TRBD2. The junction had 11 bases not matched to a gene; V was cut back by 3 bases and J by 10 bases. This CDR3 contains 16 residues. Germline values: CDR1 SGHTA, CDR2 FQGNSA. The CDR3 nucleotides are TGTGCCAGCAGCTTTCAACCGGGACTAGCGGGAGTCGAACAGTACTTC. It yields the protein CASSFQPGLAGVEQYF.

This chain connects TRBV2 to TRBJ2-7; a possible D gene is TRBD2 (6 bases). The CDR3 sequence is 11 residues long. V lost 7 bases to trimming and J lost 4 bases, with 8 bases between them. CDR1 is SNHLY and CDR2 is FYNNEI in the germline V gene. CDR3 sequence: CASTGLYEQYF. CDR3 nucleotides: TGTGCCAGCACGGGACTTTACGAGCAGTACTTC.

The rearrangement joins TRBV2 to TRBJ1-2; D remains unclear. From germline, CDR1 is SNHLY and CDR2 FYNNEI. The germline V and J ends were trimmed by 7 bases and 2 bases, with 14 bases remaining between them. This CDR3 comprises 14 residues. The CDR3 region is CASKVEGTNYGYTF. The CDR3, as DNA: TGTGCCAGCAAGGTCGAGGGAACCAACTATGGCTACACCTTC.

The CDR3 spells CASSLSSAGTVGQYF. CDR3 sequence (DNA): TGTGCCAGCAGTTTATCGTCGGCGGGCACGGTCGGGCAGTACTTC. The rearrangement links TRBV27 to TRBJ2-7; TRBD2 is a possible D gene (5 bases). Looked up from germline, CDR1 is MNHEY and CDR2 is SMNVEV (reference sequence). This CDR3 region has 15 residues. V was cut by 0 bases and J by 9 bases, with 18 bases left in between.

The CDR3: CASSQLTGSNQPQHF. The CDR3, as DNA: TGTGCCAGCTCACAGCTGACAGGTAGCAATCAGCCCCAGCATTTT. The chain recombines TRBV18 with TRBJ1-5; tentatively, D is TRBD1 (6 bases). The germline gives CDR1 KGHSH, CDR2 LQKENI. The V and J ends lost 4 bases and 0 bases respectively, with 10 bases between them. The CDR3 runs 15 residues. The entire variable domain, with the rest obtained from reference TRBV18 and TRBJ1-5, is as follows: NAGVMQNPRHLVRRRGQEARLRCSPMKGHSHVYWYRQLPEEGLKFMVYLQKENIIDESGMPKERFSAEFPKEGPSILRIQQVVRGDSAAYFCASSQLTGSNQPQHFGDGTRLSIL.

V and J are TRBV7-2 and TRBJ2-5; TRBD2 matches at 8 bases. This CDR3 is 18 amino acids long. V lost 1 base and J lost 2; bases outside the gene matches: 12. Germline-derived CDR1 and CDR2 are SGHTA and FQGNSA. This CDR3 is CASSLGVMIAGLQETQYF. CDR3 sequence (DNA): TGTGCCAGCAGCTTAGGGGTCATGATAGCGGGGTTACAAGAGACCCAGTACTTC.

The chain combines TRBV4-3 with TRBJ1-1; 9 nucleotides agree with TRBD1. V dropped 4 bases and J dropped 3; count of bases not matched to a gene: 3. In germline, CDR1 is LGHNA, CDR2 YSLEER. The CDR3 is made up of 14 amino acids. CDR3 residues: CASSLQGADTEAFF. In DNA form, the CDR3 reads TGCGCCAGCAGCCTACAGGGGGCAGACACTGAAGCTTTCTTT.

The genes are TRBV6-5 and TRBJ1-2, with a possible D match to TRBD1 (5 bases). Trimming removed 6 bases at V and 1 base at J, with 12 bases between. The CDR3 is made up of 14 amino acids. Per germline, CDR1 MNHEY and CDR2 SVGAGI. The CDR3 coding sequence is TGTGCCAGCAGACAACAGGAGGGTAACTATGGCTACACCTTC. Protein sequence: CASRQQEGNYGYTF.

V and J are TRBV11-3 and TRBJ2-3; the D gene is possibly TRBD2 (5 bases). V shed 2 bases and J shed 6 bases, with 15 bases lying between them. Per germline, CDR1 SGHNT and CDR2 YENEEA. The CDR3 is 15 residues long. CDR3 nucleotide sequence: TGTGCCAGCAGCTTATCGCGGGCGGGTGGGGATACGCAGTATTTT. It yields the protein CASSLSRAGGDTQYF.

The chain combines TRBV5-1 with TRBJ2-1; 13 bases fit TRBD2. The CDR3 covers 17 residues. Trimming at V came to 4 bases and at J to 9 bases, leaving 13 bases not matched to a gene. The germline V gene has CDR1 SGHRS and CDR2 YFSETQ. DNA of the CDR3: TGCGCCAGCAGCCACACCAGGACTAGCGGGAGTTTCGGTGAGCAGTTCTTC. This codes for CASSHTRTSGSFGEQFF. Together with reference TRBV5-1 and TRBJ2-1, the CDR3 gives the full variable domain: KAGVTQTPRYLIKTRGQQVTLSCSPISGHRSVSWYQQTPGQGLQFLFEYFSETQRNKGNFPGRFSGRQFSNSRSEMNVSTLELGDSALYLCASSHTRTSGSFGEQFFGPGTRLTVL.

The chain is built from TRBV3-1 (or the pseudogene TRBV3-2) and TRBJ2-7; D might be TRBD2 (6 bases). Germline lookup yields CDR1 LGHDT and CDR2 YNNKEL (reference sequence). V was clipped by 6 bases and J by 7 bases, with 28 bases between them. The CDR3 has 17 residues. The CDR3 DNA reads as TGTGCCAGCAGTCACTCATCGGGACTTACCTTACGGAGAGAGCAGTACTTC. This codes for CASSHSSGLTLRREQYF.

The gene calls are TRBV11-3 and TRBJ1-1; 7 bases are a match to TRBD1. Germline CDR1 and CDR2: SGHNT and YENEEA. The CDR3 extends over 14 amino acids. V shed 3 bases, J shed 6 bases, and the junction held 7 bases outside the gene matches. For the CDR3, the DNA is TGTGCCAGCAGCTTCAGGGGGTATATCTCTGAAGCTTTCTTT. Its protein product is CASSFRGYISEAFF.

The chain carries TRBV25-1 and TRBJ1-2; D may be TRBD1 (5 bases). Trimming left V 7 bases short and J 7 bases short, with 19 bases between. In germline, CDR1 is MGHDK, CDR2 SYGVNS. This CDR3 has 14 amino acids. The CDR3 loop reads CASTRSGTEGGYTF. CDR3 bases: TGTGCCAGCACCAGAAGCGGGACGGAGGGTGGCTACACCTTC.